This T cell receptor beta chain stems from a study of identical twins. The CDR3 consists of 12 residues. The germline V and J ends were trimmed by 2 bases and 8 bases, with 7 bases remaining between them. Looked up from germline, CDR1 is MNHEY and CDR2 is SVGEGT. This clonotype was seen many times. One entry per CDR3 protein, called by TCRdb with MiXCR from the 5' RACE reads. The sample lists some 240,000 distinct CDR3 sequences, about 10% occurring once. The rearrangement uses TRBV6-2 or TRBV6-3 and TRBJ2-1; D may match TRBD1 or TRBD2 (5 bases each). Sequencing input: memory T cells sorted from blood. The receptor comes from a man aged 50 or older in good health. This chain's CDR3 is CASSYRGHEQFF. CDR3 nucleotide sequence: TGTGCCAGCAGTTACCGGGGCCATGAGCAGTTCTTC.